This TCR beta chain was captured by sequencing in a study of blood T cell repertoires in COVID-19. Study-wide background: Sample material is recorded as cDNA or gDNA derived from T cells, B-cell-depleted T cells, or PBMCs.

Germline assignment: CDR1 MNHEY and CDR2 SVGAGI. The ends lost 4 bases at V and 5 bases at J; junction bases unmatched: 10. The length of the CDR3 is 15 residues. The authors' processing: Amplification of reference gene primers was used by the study to estimate nucleated cell counts. Generated by immunoSEQ multiplex PCR, the TCRdb table keeps only in-frame clones and is missing some. V and J calls and clone size are given by that table; D and trimming were obtained from the DNA. The table shows approximately 220,000 clones, with around 87% occurring only once. Enrollees, about 18 to 95 years old, lived in 24 US areas.

The clonotype originates from a woman under 30 in a cohort exposed to, infected with or recovered from COVID-19 (not recorded which). The rearrangement joins TRBV6-5 to TRBJ1-2; the match to TRBD1 covers 7 bases. The source material was PBMCs or T cells enriched from blood (not recorded which). Here the CDR3 reads CASSLGPTGNYGYTF. Written as DNA, the CDR3 is TGTGCCAGCAGTTTAGGCCCGACAGGGAATTATGGCTACACCTTC.